The clone carrying this T cell receptor beta chain has only one observation. Its target is not known. As for time point: persistent/refractory GD, antithyroid drugs over 5 years with positive TRAb. The TCR library was made from RNA extracted from PBMCs. CDR3 length equals 15 residues. With V trimmed by 0 bases and J by 11 bases, 9 bases remained unmatched. From germline, CDR1 is MNHEY and CDR2 SVGEGT. Libraries of TCR beta came from iRepertoire HTBI primers plus Arm-PCR of CDR3 regions. In the original workflow: In the combined samples, roughly 60 TRBV and more than twelve TRBJ segments were identified. One entry per CDR3 protein results from TCRdb running MiXCR on the multiplex PCR reads. The V and J calls were determined by TCRdb, not by the authors. The sample carries 700,000 or so distinct CDR3 sequences, roughly 30% recorded once. This sample stems from a study of regulatory T cells in long-lasting Graves disease. Study background: Persistence in Graves' disease required over 5 years of antithyroid drugs plus positive TSH receptor antibodies. Points from the study as a whole: TRBV28, TRBJ1-2 and TRBJ2-5 were favored in persistent disease. TCR diversity was lower in persistent than newly diagnosed Graves' disease.

Sequenced material: peripheral blood mononuclear cells (PBMCs), taken when the disease was refractory, from a patient treated with antithyroid drugs. This TCR was recovered from a female donor with Graves disease. This sequence joins TRBV6-2 or TRBV6-3 and TRBJ1-5; 8 bases are shared with TRBD1. The CDR3 sequence: CASSYSGQGDGAQHF. The CDR3 DNA sequence: TGTGCCAGCAGTTACTCTGGACAGGGAGACGGCGCCCAGCATTTT.